This T cell receptor beta chain appears in the sequencing data of a study of chemoradiotherapy in HPV16-positive cancers. The study, taken as a whole, reports: Better recurrence-free survival went with HPV-responsive T-cell expansion in HPV16-positive patients. Non-HPV-specific T cells did not expand in tumors during treatment, whereas candidate HPV-specific clones and E7-related motifs did.

Repeated repertoire sampling spanned the course of chemoradiotherapy. With 4 bases removed from V and 3 bases from J, the gap between germline ends came to 7 bases. The CDR3 spans 12 residues. Per germline, CDR1 MNHNS and CDR2 SASEGT. Sequencing used immunoSEQ multiplex PCR; TCRdb keeps in-frame clones, though not all of them. The sample lists about 12,000 clones; 70% to 90% were seen once. Note on this clone: The antigen is not known.

Specimen: blood, collected from a patient who underwent chemoradiotherapy. This chain links TRBV6-1 with TRBJ2-7; D is perhaps TRBD1 (6 bases). The sequence derives from a human donor with HPV-associated anogenital cancer. CDR3 protein: CASSGDNYEQYF. DNA of the CDR3: TGTGCCAGCAGTGGGGACAACTACGAGCAGTACTTC.